This TCR beta chain comes out of a study of T cell responses to AZD1222 COVID-19 vaccine. Looking at the study overall: Second-dose schedules of about 4 or about 12 weeks were combined. Study-wide results and caveats: Two AZD1222 administrations were followed by greater Spike-specific TCR breadth and depth. Just a handful of AZD1222 recipients tested seropositive at baseline. Most donors were white British and more were female, and clonal diversity was possibly underestimated.

Points on this clone: Its antigen remains unknown.

Libraries were prepared by immunoSEQ multiplex PCR; TCRdb keeps only in-frame clonotypes and omits some of them. The sample has 150,000 to 180,000 clones; about 88% are singletons. The clonotype comes from an adult in good health. Sequenced material: peripheral blood, taken on day 0 of AZD1222 vaccination.

For the CDR3, the DNA is TGCAGCGTTCTTCTGGGAGATACGCAGTATTTT. Translation: CSVLLGDTQYF. This chain joins TRBV29-1 and TRBJ2-3, with D uncertain. The CDR3 runs to 11 residues. Germline loops: CDR1 SQVTM, CDR2 ANQGSEA. Between the trimmed V and J ends, which lost 5 bases and 5 bases, there was a span of 8 bases.